The 13 T cell receptor beta chains below come from one sample, sequenced in a study of CD8+ T cells in alopecia areata. Isolated RNA was reverse transcribed into cDNA used as the sequencing template. TCRdb keeps only in-frame clones here, not all; method: immunoSEQ multiplex PCR. The data contain hundreds of thousands of clones, 50% to 60% of them singletons. The specimen was CD4+ T cells sorted from blood, collected at week 0. Receptors were obtained from a human donor with alopecia areata.

The rearrangement uses TRBV10-3 and TRBJ2-1, with a possible D match to TRBD2 (6 bases). Germline CDR1 is ENHRY and CDR2 is SYGVKD. With 4 bases removed from V and 0 bases from J, the gap between germline ends came to 16 bases. The CDR3 loop spans 17 amino acids. In DNA, the CDR3 is TGTGCCATCAGTGCCCAAGACGGAGGGAGCTCCTACAATGAGCAGTTCTTC. It specifies CAISAQDGGSSYNEQFF.

This chain links TRBV29-1 with TRBJ2-3, with TRBD1 matching 8 bases. The CDR3 sequence is 14 residues long. After removal of 5 bases from V and 2 bases from J, the junction contained 6 bases not matched to a gene. Per the germline V gene, CDR1 is SQVTM and CDR2 is ANQGSEA. The CDR3 spells CSVRLTGATDTQYF. In nucleotides, the CDR3 is TGCAGCGTTCGGTTGACAGGGGCCACAGATACGCAGTATTTT.

This clone came up a few times. CDR3 region: CASSQERQGTYEQYF. Here the CDR3 DNA reads TGTGCCAGCAGCCAGGAGAGACAGGGGACGTACGAGCAGTACTTC. The chain is built from TRBV4-2 and TRBJ2-7; TRBD1 aligns across 8 bases. Per the germline V gene, CDR1 is LGHNA and CDR2 is YNFKEQ. J gave up 4 bases and V 3 bases, and 8 bases lay outside the gene matches. The CDR3 runs 15 residues.

This chain joins TRBV30 and TRBJ2-5; D is perhaps TRBD2 (6 bases). Trimming took off 3 bases at V and 1 base at J, with 12 bases between the two ends. The CDR3 totals 14 residues. Per germline, CDR1 GTSNPN and CDR2 SVGIG (reference sequence). The chain's CDR3 is CAWSERALQETQYF. The CDR3 DNA reads TGTGCCTGGAGCGAGCGGGCTCTCCAAGAGACCCAGTACTTC.

The CDR3 coding sequence is TGTGCCAGCAGATACAACACTGAAGCTTTCTTT. Its protein product is CASRYNTEAFF. The J gene is TRBJ1-1, the V gene TRBV6-5; D remains ambiguous. The CDR3 consists of 11 residues. In germline, CDR1 is MNHEY, CDR2 SVGAGI. Deletions cut 6 bases from V and 2 bases from J, with 4 bases between.

This clone was counted between two and nine times. The chain employs TRBV4-1 and TRBJ1-1; 9 nucleotides agree with TRBD1. The CDR3 is 17 residues long. Per germline, CDR1 MGHRA and CDR2 YSYEKL. Trimming cost V 3 bases and J 5 bases; bases outside gene matches: 13. CDR3 DNA: TGCGCCAGCAGCCAGGGGGTGACAGGGGGAATAGGGACTGAAGCTTTCTTT. Translated, it gives CASSQGVTGGIGTEAFF.

This chain uses TRBV29-1 with TRBJ1-2; the D is unclear. V lost 4 bases and J 5 bases, leaving 17 bases between the germline ends. In germline, CDR1 is SQVTM, CDR2 ANQGSEA. The CDR3 contains 14 residues. The CDR3 spells CSVGGGSIKYGYTF. In DNA form, the CDR3 reads TGCAGCGTTGGGGGAGGATCGATCAAGTATGGCTACACCTTC.

The chain couples TRBV27 to TRBJ1-6, with TRBD1 as a possible D gene (6 bases). Trimming took off 2 bases at V and 7 bases at J, with 12 bases between the two ends. CDR3 length: 15 amino acids. CDR1 MNHEY and CDR2 SMNVEV come from the germline V gene (reference sequence). In DNA form, the CDR3 reads TGTGCCAGCAGTTTAAAGGGGGGCAGGAATTCACCCCTCCACTTT. Translating gives CASSLKGGRNSPLHF.

The CDR3 bases are TGCGCCAGCAGCTTGAGAGAACAGGGGATGAACACTGAAGCTTTCTTT. This codes for CASSLREQGMNTEAFF. The genes are TRBV5-1 and TRBJ1-1; TRBD1 matches at 7 bases. J lost 0 bases, V lost 1 base, and 6 bases had no gene match. The CDR3 covers 16 residues. Germline loops: CDR1 SGHRS, CDR2 YFSETQ.

The chain carries TRBV6-5 and TRBJ2-7; 8 bases are a match to TRBD2. Trimming at V came to 4 bases and at J to 3 bases, leaving 8 bases not matched to a gene. The germline V gene has CDR1 MNHEY and CDR2 SVGAGI. The CDR3 has 15 amino acids. The CDR3 DNA follows: TGTGCCAGCAGTTCCCGGATAGCGGGGTTCTACGAGCAGTACTTC. Its protein product is CASSSRIAGFYEQYF.

This clone has a handful of counts. The chain recombines TRBV28 with TRBJ2-3; TRBD1 or TRBD2 may be the D gene (7 bases each). The germline V gene encodes CDR1 MDHEN and CDR2 SYDVKM. The CDR3 totals 16 residues. The germline V and J ends were trimmed by 6 bases and 4 bases, with 20 bases remaining between them. CDR3 sequence reads: CASRHRGGSTPDTQYF. CDR3 coding DNA: TGTGCCAGCAGGCACAGGGGCGGGAGTACCCCAGATACGCAGTATTTT.

This clone was seen more than once but under ten times. The chain is built from TRBV4-1 and TRBJ2-5, with a possible D match to TRBD2 (5 bases). The CDR3 contains 13 residues. Trimming took off 5 bases at V and 2 bases at J, with 9 bases between the two ends. The germline V gene encodes CDR1 MGHRA and CDR2 YSYEKL. This CDR3 reads CASSKRDQETQYF. The DNA for the CDR3 is TGCGCCAGCAGCAAGAGGGATCAAGAGACCCAGTACTTC.

The chain is built from TRBV6-1 and TRBJ2-1; D possibly uses TRBD1 or TRBD2 (7 bases each). There are 16 residues in the CDR3. V gave up 4 bases and J gave up 7 bases, with 20 bases separating them. CDR1 is MNHNS, CDR2 SASEGT, per germline. CDR3 protein: CASSGQMVQGGNEQFF. DNA of the CDR3: TGTGCCAGCAGTGGGCAGATGGTCCAGGGGGGGAATGAGCAGTTCTTC.